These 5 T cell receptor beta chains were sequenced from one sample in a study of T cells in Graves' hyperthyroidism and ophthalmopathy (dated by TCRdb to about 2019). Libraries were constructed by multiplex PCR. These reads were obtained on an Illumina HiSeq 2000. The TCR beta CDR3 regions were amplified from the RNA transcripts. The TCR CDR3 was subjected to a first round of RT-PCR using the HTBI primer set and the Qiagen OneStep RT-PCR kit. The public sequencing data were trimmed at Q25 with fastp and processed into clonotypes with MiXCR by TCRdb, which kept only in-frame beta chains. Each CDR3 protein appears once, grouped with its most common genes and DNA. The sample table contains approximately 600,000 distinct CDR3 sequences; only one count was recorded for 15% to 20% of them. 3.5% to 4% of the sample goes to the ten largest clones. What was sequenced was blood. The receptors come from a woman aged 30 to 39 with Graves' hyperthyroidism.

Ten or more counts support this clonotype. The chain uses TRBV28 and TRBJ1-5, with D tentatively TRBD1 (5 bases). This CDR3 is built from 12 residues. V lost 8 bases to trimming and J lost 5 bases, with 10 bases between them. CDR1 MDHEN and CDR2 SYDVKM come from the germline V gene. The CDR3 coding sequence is TGTGCCAGCTTTGAGGGGCATCAGCCCCAGCATTTT. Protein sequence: CASFEGHQPQHF. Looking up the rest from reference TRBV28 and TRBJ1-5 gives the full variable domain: DVKVTQSSRYLVKRTGEKVFLECVQDMDHENMFWYRQDPGLGLRLIYFSYDVKMKEKGDIPEGYSVSREKKERFSLILESASTNQTSMYLCASFEGHQPQHFGDGTRLSIL.

The CDR3, as DNA: TGTGCCAGCACCCCTTTTGGAGGGTACAACTATGGCTACACCTTC. It yields the protein CASTPFGGYNYGYTF. The chain joins TRBV12-3 or TRBV12-4 to TRBJ1-2; D is unclear. With 7 bases removed from V and 2 bases from J, the gap between germline ends came to 17 bases. The CDR3 spans 15 residues.

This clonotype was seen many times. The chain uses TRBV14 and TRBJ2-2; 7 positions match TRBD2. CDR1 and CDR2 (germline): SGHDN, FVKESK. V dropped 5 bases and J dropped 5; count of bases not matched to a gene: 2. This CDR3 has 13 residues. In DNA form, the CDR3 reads TGTGCCAGCAGCTGGGGAGGGACCGGGGAGCTGTTTTTT. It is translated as CASSWGGTGELFF.

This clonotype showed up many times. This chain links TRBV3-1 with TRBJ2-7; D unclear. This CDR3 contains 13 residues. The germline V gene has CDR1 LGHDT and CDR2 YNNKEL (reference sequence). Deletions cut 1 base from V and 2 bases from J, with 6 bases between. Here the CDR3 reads CASSQGSTYEQYF. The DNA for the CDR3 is TGTGCCAGCAGCCAAGGCAGCACCTACGAGCAGTACTTC.

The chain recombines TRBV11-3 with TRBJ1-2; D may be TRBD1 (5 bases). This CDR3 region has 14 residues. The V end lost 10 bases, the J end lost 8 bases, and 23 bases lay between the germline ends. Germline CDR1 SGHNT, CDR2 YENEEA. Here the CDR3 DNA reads TGTGCCACCCCGCGCAGGGTAGTAGGGCGAGGCTACACCTTC. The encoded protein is CATPRRVVGRGYTF.